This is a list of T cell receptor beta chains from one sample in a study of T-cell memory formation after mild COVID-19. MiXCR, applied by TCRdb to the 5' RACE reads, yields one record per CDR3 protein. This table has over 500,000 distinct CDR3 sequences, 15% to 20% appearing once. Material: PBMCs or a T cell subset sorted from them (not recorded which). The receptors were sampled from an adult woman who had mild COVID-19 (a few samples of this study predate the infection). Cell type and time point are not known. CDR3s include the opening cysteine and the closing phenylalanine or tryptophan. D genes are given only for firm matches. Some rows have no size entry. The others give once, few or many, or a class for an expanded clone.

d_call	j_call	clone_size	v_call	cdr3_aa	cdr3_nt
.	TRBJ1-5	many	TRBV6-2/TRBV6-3	CASAFSAWGNQPQHF	TGTGCCAGCGCCTTCAGCGCCTGGGGCAATCAGCCCCAGCATTTT
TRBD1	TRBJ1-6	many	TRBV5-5	CASSYGTGANSPLHF	TGTGCCAGCAGCTACGGGACAGGGGCGAATTCACCCCTCCACTTT
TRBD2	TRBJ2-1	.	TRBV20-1	CSARDYSGRMDEQFF	TGCAGTGCTAGAGATTATAGCGGGAGGATGGATGAGCAGTTCTTC
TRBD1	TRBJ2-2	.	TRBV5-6	CASSSDRGRFTGELFF	TGTGCCAGCAGCTCAGACAGGGGGCGGTTCACCGGGGAGCTGTTTTTT
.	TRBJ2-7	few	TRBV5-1	CASSLVVSANEQYF	TGCGCCAGCAGCTTGGTGGTCTCAGCCAACGAGCAGTACTTC
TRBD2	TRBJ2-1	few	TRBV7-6	CASSSLALAGKEDEQFF	TGTGCCAGCAGCTCCCTCGCTCTAGCGGGCAAGGAGGATGAGCAGTTCTTC
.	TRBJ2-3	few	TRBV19	CASTRRSRDSTDTQYF	TGTGCCAGTACCAGGAGGTCCCGGGACAGCACAGATACGCAGTATTTT
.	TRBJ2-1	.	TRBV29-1	CSVGPLLLEQFF	TGCAGCGTTGGGCCCCTATTACTGGAGCAGTTCTTC
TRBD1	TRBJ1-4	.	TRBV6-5	CASRGGYEEKLFF	TGTGCCAGCCGAGGGGGCTATGAAGAAAAACTGTTTTTT
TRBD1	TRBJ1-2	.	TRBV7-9	CATRGQGEPGRGYTF	TGTGCCACCCGGGGACAGGGGGAGCCGGGCCGTGGCTACACCTTC
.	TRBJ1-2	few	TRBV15	CATSREGLSGAEDYGYTF	TGTGCCACCAGCAGAGAGGGTCTTTCAGGGGCCGAGGACTATGGCTACACCTTC
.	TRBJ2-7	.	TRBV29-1	CSATMGSLEQYF	TGCAGCGCTACGATGGGGTCCTTGGAGCAGTACTTC
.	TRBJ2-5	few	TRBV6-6	CASSTGSETQYF	TGTGCCAGCAGTACTGGGAGCGAGACCCAGTACTTC
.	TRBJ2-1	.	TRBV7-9	CASSLSAGDRHNEQFF	TGTGCCAGCAGCTTAAGTGCCGGGGACCGCCACAATGAGCAGTTCTTC
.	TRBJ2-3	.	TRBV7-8	CASSPSLVFPDTQYF	TGTGCCAGCAGCCCCAGTCTAGTTTTTCCAGATACGCAGTATTTT
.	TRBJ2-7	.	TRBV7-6	CASSLESTGTYEKYF	TGTGCCAGCAGCTTAGAGTCGACAGGGACTTACGAGAAGTACTTC
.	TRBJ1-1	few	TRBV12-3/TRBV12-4	CASSFPPLTGSFTEAFF	TGTGCCAGCAGTTTTCCCCCCCTCACCGGATCATTCACTGAAGCTTTCTTT
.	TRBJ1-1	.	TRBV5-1	CASRPRGGRTEAFF	TGCGCCAGCAGACCCCGTGGGGGGAGGACTGAAGCTTTCTTT
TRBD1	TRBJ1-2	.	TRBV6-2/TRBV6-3	CASSKDREVNYGYTF	TGTGCCAGCAGTAAGGACAGGGAGGTGAACTATGGCTACACCTTC
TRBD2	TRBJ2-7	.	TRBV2	CASSLAGEWYEQYF	TGTGCCAGCAGTTTAGCGGGAGAATGGTACGAGCAGTACTTC
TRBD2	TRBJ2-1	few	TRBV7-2	CASSLNSGTNYNEQFF	TGTGCCAGCAGCTTAAATAGCGGGACGAACTACAATGAGCAGTTCTTC
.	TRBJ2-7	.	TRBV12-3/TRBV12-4	CASSSTPLRGYF	TGTGCCAGCAGTTCGACCCCCTTACGTGGGTACTTC
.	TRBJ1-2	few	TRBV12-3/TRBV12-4	CASSLDPGTGGYTF	TGTGCCAGCAGTTTAGATCCAGGAACTGGGGGCTACACCTTC
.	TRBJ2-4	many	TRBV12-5	CASGGHNLAKNIQYF	TGTGCTAGTGGCGGACACAACCTAGCCAAAAACATTCAGTACTTC
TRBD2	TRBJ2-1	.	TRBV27	CASSSELAESYNEQFF	TGTGCCAGCAGCTCCGAACTAGCGGAGAGCTACAATGAGCAGTTCTTC
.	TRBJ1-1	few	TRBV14	CASSQDAGLPNTEAFF	TGTGCCAGCAGCCAAGATGCGGGGCTCCCGAACACTGAAGCTTTCTTT
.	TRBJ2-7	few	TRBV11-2	CASSLIGQGKIRSYEQYF	TGTGCCAGCAGCTTAATTGGGCAGGGCAAAATCAGATCCTACGAGCAGTACTTC
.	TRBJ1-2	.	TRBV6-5	CASSYSLTITNYGYTF	TGTGCCAGCAGTTACTCGCTTACAATTACAAACTATGGCTACACCTTC
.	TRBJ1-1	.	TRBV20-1	CSASEGEGTEAFF	TGCAGTGCTAGCGAGGGGGAGGGCACTGAAGCTTTCTTT
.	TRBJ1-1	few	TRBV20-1	CSATTTGTYTEAFF	TGCAGTGCTACAACAACAGGGACCTACACTGAAGCTTTCTTT
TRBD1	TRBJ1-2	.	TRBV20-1	CSATLQGQGVSYGYTF	TGCAGTGCTACCCTTCAAGGACAGGGGGTTTCCTATGGCTACACCTTC
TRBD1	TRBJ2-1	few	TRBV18	CASSPGTGINNEQFF	TGTGCCAGCTCACCTGGGACAGGGATAAACAATGAGCAGTTCTTC
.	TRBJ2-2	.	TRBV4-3	CASSQEGRGRTGELFF	TGCGCCAGCAGCCAAGAGGGCAGGGGTAGAACCGGGGAGCTGTTTTTT
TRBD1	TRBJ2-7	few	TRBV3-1	CASSQAGGEQYF	TGTGCCAGCAGCCAAGCAGGGGGCGAGCAGTACTTC
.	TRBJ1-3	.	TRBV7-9	CASSLNGNTIYF	TGTGCCAGCAGCTTAAATGGAAACACCATATATTTT
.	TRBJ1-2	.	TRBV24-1	CATSEPGRAEGYTF	TGTGCCACCAGTGAACCCGGGAGAGCTGAGGGCTACACCTTC
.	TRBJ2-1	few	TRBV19	CASSLQSGVGSSYNEQFF	TGTGCCAGTAGCCTCCAATCGGGGGTTGGCAGCTCCTACAATGAGCAGTTCTTC
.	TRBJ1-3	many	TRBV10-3	CAISESGYSGNTIYF	TGTGCCATCAGTGAGTCGGGTTACTCTGGAAACACCATATATTTT
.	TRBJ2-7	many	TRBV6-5	CASSYSSSYEQYF	TGTGCCAGCAGTTACTCGTCCTCCTACGAGCAGTACTTC
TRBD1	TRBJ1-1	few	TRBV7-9	CASSRDRGRGEAFF	TGTGCCAGCAGCCGGGACAGGGGACGGGGTGAAGCTTTCTTT
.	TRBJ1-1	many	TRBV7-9	CATSGWPPNTEAFF	TGTGCTACATCAGGGTGGCCGCCGAACACTGAAGCTTTCTTT
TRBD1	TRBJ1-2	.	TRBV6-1	CASSETGPNYGYTF	TGTGCCAGCAGTGAGACAGGGCCTAACTATGGCTACACCTTC